The entry below gives a single T cell receptor beta chain sequence along with its context. The sample originates from a study of control samples from healthy donors and cancer patients. Produced via immunoSEQ multiplex PCR; TCRdb's table is partial and in-frame only. The sample shows about 51,000 clones, about four fifths of them seen only once. The length of the CDR3 is 14 residues. The germline CDR1 and CDR2 sequences are SGHRS and YFSETQ. The V gene end was trimmed by 2 bases and the J gene end by 6 bases; junction bases not matched to a gene: 2. The origin of this receptor is a man between 65 and 85 years old in good health. Material: blood. The chain links TRBV5-1 to TRBJ2-3; TRBD2 matches at 11 bases. CDR3 sequence: CASSFSGGADTQYF. The CDR3 region has the DNA TGCGCCAGCAGCTTTAGCGGGGGGGCGGATACGCAGTATTTT.